Listed here is a single T cell receptor beta chain. Its antigen is currently unknown. This CDR3 spans 12 amino acids. Trimming removed 3 bases at V and 5 bases at J, with 8 bases between. CDR1 SGHNT and CDR2 YYREEE come from the germline V gene (reference sequence). The sample comes from a study of graft-versus-host responses after intestinal transplantation. Study as a whole: Grafts that recipients had were multivisceral, liver-intestinal, or isolated intestinal transplants. After anti-thymocyte globulin induction, recipients took tacrolimus and steroids for three to four years. Study-level points and caveats: Allografts carried high graft-versus-host to host-versus-graft clonal ratios in patients having graft-donor T cell macrochimerism.

Libraries were prepared by immunoSEQ multiplex PCR; TCRdb keeps only in-frame clonotypes and omits some of them. This repertoire shows fewer than 95,000 clones, about 95% found once; its top ten account for 0.15% to 0.2%. The sample was unstimulated CD4+ T cells sorted from spleen or lymph node cells, taken before transplant. The chain combines TRBV5-4 with TRBJ1-1; no reliable D call. The clonotype originates from a human donor who was the organ donor for an intestinal transplant. The CDR3 is CASSSIWTEAFF. The CDR3 coding sequence is TGTGCCAGCAGCTCGATTTGGACTGAAGCTTTCTTT.